The TCR beta chain under discussion was sequenced for a study of neoadjuvant anti-PD-1 for oral cavity cancer. About the research overall: Before surgery, most patients got three to four biweekly 3 mg/kg nivolumab doses. Around day 43, patients without progression received a fourth nivolumab dose before surgery. Study results and limitations: Each response group had just a few patients in TCR analyses.

TCRdb's table, derived via immunoSEQ multiplex PCR, lists solely in-frame clones and lacks some. The data show tens of thousands of clones, with approximately 82% seen just once and 3% to 4% held by the top ten. Comment on this clone: Its antigen is still unknown.

These oral cavity squamous cell carcinomas were HPV-negative and locally advanced. Per germline, CDR1 MNHEY and CDR2 SMNVEV (reference sequence). The CDR3 spans 13 residues. The trim removed 6 bases at V and 4 bases at J, leaving 3 bases unmatched. This sequence joins TRBV27 and TRBJ1-5, with 7 bases identical to TRBD1. The sequencing used PBMCs, collected before nivolumab (anti-PD-1) treatment. The sequence derives from a person between 35 and 79 years old with oral cavity squamous cell carcinoma. The CDR3 here is CASRWGQNQPQHF. The CDR3 DNA sequence: TGTGCCAGCAGATGGGGACAGAATCAGCCCCAGCATTTT.